Listed below are T cell receptor beta chains from one sample, sequenced in a study of T-cell reconstitution after alpha-beta-depleted transplantation in children. TCRdb used MiXCR to reprocess the PCR reads, holding one entry per CDR3 protein. The sample has 440,000 or so distinct CDR3 sequences, around 46% seen once. The source material was PBMCs, sampled before TCRalphabeta/CD19-depleted stem cell transplant. The receptors originated from a girl aged 2-15 years with aplastic anemia, due to receive a stem cell transplant. The CDR3 runs from the conserved cysteine through the conserved F or W. A D gene is named only where the DNA matches it firmly. The size field is filled for only some rows; it gives once, few, many or a size class.

size	J	D	V	CDR3	DNA
.	TRBJ2-7	.	TRBV28	CASSYGVWGFGQYF	TGTGCCAGCAGTTACGGGGTATGGGGCTTCGGGCAGTACTTC
many	TRBJ2-5	.	TRBV7-3	CASSLLPKETQYF	TGTGCCAGCAGCTTACTTCCCAAAGAGACCCAGTACTTC
.	TRBJ2-2	TRBD1	TRBV7-9	CASSTPTGLNTGELFF	TGTGCCAGCAGCACACCGACAGGGCTGAACACCGGGGAGCTGTTTTTT
few	TRBJ2-7	TRBD1	TRBV3-1	CASSQDPGQGNYEQYF	TGTGCCAGCAGCCAAGATCCGGGACAGGGGAATTACGAGCAGTACTTC
.	TRBJ2-5	TRBD1	TRBV15	CATSSNRGETQYF	TGTGCCACCAGCAGTAACAGGGGAGAGACCCAGTACTTC
once	TRBJ1-5	.	TRBV28	CASSLVTFYSNQPQHF	TGTGCCAGCAGTTTAGTGACATTCTATAGCAATCAGCCCCAGCATTTT
.	TRBJ2-1	.	TRBV5-6	CASSRRGQYNEQFF	TGTGCCAGCAGCCGGAGGGGACAGTACAATGAGCAGTTCTTC
.	TRBJ2-7	TRBD2	TRBV16	CASSPHQRGFYEQYF	TGTGCCAGCAGCCCGCATCAGCGGGGGTTCTACGAGCAGTACTTC
.	TRBJ2-1	.	TRBV20-1	CSAPGGTYISYNEQFF	TGCAGTGCCCCCGGAGGGACCTACATTTCCTACAATGAGCAGTTCTTC
.	TRBJ2-7	.	TRBV12-5	CASGPGNYEQYF	TGTGCTAGTGGCCCGGGTAACTACGAGCAGTACTTC
few	TRBJ1-2	.	TRBV20-1	CSARDKPSALYGYTF	TGCAGTGCTAGAGATAAACCCTCAGCGCTCTATGGCTACACCTTC
many	TRBJ2-1	.	TRBV27	CASSSRGNGNEQFF	TGTGCCAGCAGTTCCCGGGGTAATGGGAATGAGCAGTTCTTC
.	TRBJ2-7	.	TRBV20-1	CSARRDLSSYEQYF	TGCAGTGCTAGAAGGGACTTAAGCTCCTACGAGCAGTACTTC
.	TRBJ2-2	.	TRBV2	CASRGPPGHPHTFTGELFF	TGTGCCAGTCGGGGGCCACCGGGACACCCCCATACCTTTACCGGGGAGCTGTTTTTT
many	TRBJ2-5	.	TRBV20-1	CSAGETQYF	TGCAGTGCTGGTGAGACCCAGTACTTC
.	TRBJ1-2	.	TRBV20-1	CSVPRPDESYGYTF	TGCAGTGTTCCCCGACCGGACGAGAGCTATGGCTACACCTTC
few	TRBJ1-1	TRBD1	TRBV5-1	CASSSKQGAAEAFF	TGCGCCAGCAGCTCAAAACAGGGGGCCGCTGAAGCTTTCTTT
many	TRBJ1-1	.	TRBV21-1	CASSKGADNITEAFF	TGTGCCAGCAGCAAGGGCGCCGACAATATCACTGAAGCTTTCTTT
.	TRBJ2-3	TRBD1	TRBV29-1	CSVEEGTGVDTQYF	TGCAGCGTTGAGGAGGGGACAGGAGTGGATACGCAGTATTTT
many	TRBJ2-3	TRBD2	TRBV7-2	CASSLTLAEPYSPGKAQYF	TGTGCCAGCAGCTTAACACTAGCGGAACCTTATAGCCCAGGAAAGGCGCAGTATTTT
many	TRBJ2-1	.	TRBV7-2	CASTFYLENEQFF	TGTGCCAGCACCTTCTACTTGGAGAATGAGCAGTTCTTC
few	TRBJ1-5	.	TRBV5-4	CASSLQGLTNQPQHF	TGTGCCAGCAGCCTACAGGGCCTCACCAATCAGCCCCAGCATTTT
few	TRBJ2-7	TRBD2	TRBV12-3/TRBV12-4	CASSFLGGLYRHEQYF	TGTGCCAGCAGCTTTCTGGGAGGGTTATACAGGCACGAGCAGTACTTC
few	TRBJ2-2	TRBD2	TRBV7-9	CASSTGLAEANTGELFF	TGTGCCAGCAGCACCGGACTAGCGGAGGCGAACACCGGGGAGCTGTTTTTT
.	TRBJ2-3	.	TRBV15	CATSTGWGASTDTQYF	TGTGCCACCAGCACCGGTTGGGGAGCTAGCACAGATACGCAGTATTTT
.	TRBJ2-7	TRBD2	TRBV30	CAWSLGGSSYEQYF	TGTGCCTGGAGCTTGGGCGGGAGCTCCTACGAGCAGTACTTC
.	TRBJ2-7	.	TRBV5-1	CASNSSPTDGSYEQYF	TGCGCCAGCAACTCCTCCCCGACAGATGGGAGCTACGAGCAGTACTTC
many	TRBJ1-4	.	TRBV27	CASSLGTLRSLGLAYDEKLFF	TGTGCCAGCAGTTTAGGGACATTGAGGTCCCTCGGGCTTGCGTATGATGAAAAACTGTTTTTT
.	TRBJ1-5	.	TRBV20-1	CSASGGRGQPQHF	TGCAGTGCTTCTGGGGGACGAGGTCAGCCCCAGCATTTT
few	TRBJ1-1	TRBD1	TRBV20-1	CSATGGTEAFF	TGCAGTGCTACAGGGGGCACTGAAGCTTTCTTT
.	TRBJ2-7	.	TRBV5-1	CASSPPGPGDEQYF	TGCGCCAGCAGCCCCCCCGGGCCGGGGGACGAGCAGTACTTC
few	TRBJ2-1	.	TRBV10-3	CAISELWEEGYEQFF	TGTGCCATCAGTGAGCTGTGGGAGGAGGGCTATGAGCAGTTCTTC
few	TRBJ2-7	.	TRBV20-1	CSARDWSAYEQYF	TGCAGTGCTAGAGATTGGTCCGCCTACGAGCAGTACTTC
many	TRBJ2-1	.	TRBV6-5	CASSYRGGPNNEQFF	TGTGCCAGCAGTTACCGTGGCGGACCGAACAATGAGCAGTTCTTC
few	TRBJ2-3	.	TRBV20-1	CSCGYTDTQYF	TGCAGTTGTGGTTACACAGATACGCAGTATTTT
many	TRBJ1-3	TRBD1	TRBV12-3/TRBV12-4	CASSLEGAHSGNTIYF	TGTGCCAGCAGTTTGGAGGGGGCTCATTCTGGAAACACCATATATTTT
.	TRBJ1-4	TRBD1	TRBV5-8	CASSFGQAGNEKLFF	TGTGCCAGCAGCTTCGGACAGGCCGGGAATGAAAAACTGTTTTTT
.	TRBJ2-7	.	TRBV5-1	CASSLGTPFMGYEQYF	TGCGCCAGCAGCTTGGGGACCCCCTTTATGGGATACGAGCAGTACTTC
.	TRBJ2-5	TRBD2	TRBV20-1	CSARVAGAETQYF	TGCAGTGCTAGAGTCGCGGGAGCGGAGACCCAGTACTTC
.	TRBJ2-1	.	TRBV20-1	CSARPPRRQSSYNEQFF	TGCAGTGCGAGACCCCCGAGGAGGCAGAGCTCCTACAATGAGCAGTTCTTC
.	TRBJ1-5	.	TRBV30	CAWSVEYSNQPQHF	TGTGCCTGGAGTGTGGAGTATAGCAATCAGCCCCAGCATTTT
few	TRBJ2-5	TRBD1	TRBV7-2	CASSLAPGGGAETQYF	TGTGCCAGCAGCTTAGCGCCAGGGGGTGGAGCGGAGACCCAGTACTTC
once	TRBJ1-1	TRBD1	TRBV6-1	CASSTTSQGGNTEAFF	TGTGCCAGCAGTACAACCTCACAGGGGGGGAACACTGAAGCTTTCTTT
few	TRBJ1-3	TRBD1	TRBV5-6	CASSLPGTGGLSGNTIYF	TGTGCCAGCAGCTTGCCGGGGACAGGGGGTCTCTCTGGAAACACCATATATTTT